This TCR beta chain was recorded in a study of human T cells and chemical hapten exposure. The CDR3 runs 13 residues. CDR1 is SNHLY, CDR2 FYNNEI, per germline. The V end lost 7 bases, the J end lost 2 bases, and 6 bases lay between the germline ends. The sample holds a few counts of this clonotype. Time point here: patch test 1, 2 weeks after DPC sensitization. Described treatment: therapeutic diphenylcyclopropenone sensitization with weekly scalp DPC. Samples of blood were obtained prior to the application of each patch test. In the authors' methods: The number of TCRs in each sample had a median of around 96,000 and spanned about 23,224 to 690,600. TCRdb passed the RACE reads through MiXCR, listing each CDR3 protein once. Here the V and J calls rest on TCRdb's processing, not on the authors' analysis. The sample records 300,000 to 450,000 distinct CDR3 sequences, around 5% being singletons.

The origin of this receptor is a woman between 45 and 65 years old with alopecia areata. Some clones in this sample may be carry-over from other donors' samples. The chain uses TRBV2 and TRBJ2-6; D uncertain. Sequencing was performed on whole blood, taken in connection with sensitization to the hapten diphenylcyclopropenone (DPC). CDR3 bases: TGTGCCAGCATCGCAACTGGGGCCAACGTCCTGACTTTC. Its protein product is CASIATGANVLTF.